The TCR beta chain under discussion was sequenced for a study of T-cell memory formation after mild COVID-19. The CDR3 totals 13 residues. Germline V lookup: CDR1 DFQATT, CDR2 SNEGSKA (reference sequence). V trimming: 6 bases; J trimming: 1 base; junction bases outside the gene matches: 5. From the 5' RACE reads, TCRdb called clonotypes with MiXCR, one entry per CDR3 protein. The sample contains roughly 52,000 distinct CDR3 sequences, about 7.3% of which appear only once. This clonotype was found many times. This sequence was found in a man aged 18 to 30 who had mild COVID-19 (a few samples of this study predate the infection). Cell type and time point are not known. The material sequenced was PBMCs or a T cell subset sorted from them (not recorded which). The chain has TRBV20-1 and TRBJ1-1; TRBD1 aligns across 7 bases. CDR3 protein: CSASGTANTEAFF. CDR3 coding DNA: TGCAGTGCCTCCGGGACAGCGAACACTGAAGCTTTCTTT.